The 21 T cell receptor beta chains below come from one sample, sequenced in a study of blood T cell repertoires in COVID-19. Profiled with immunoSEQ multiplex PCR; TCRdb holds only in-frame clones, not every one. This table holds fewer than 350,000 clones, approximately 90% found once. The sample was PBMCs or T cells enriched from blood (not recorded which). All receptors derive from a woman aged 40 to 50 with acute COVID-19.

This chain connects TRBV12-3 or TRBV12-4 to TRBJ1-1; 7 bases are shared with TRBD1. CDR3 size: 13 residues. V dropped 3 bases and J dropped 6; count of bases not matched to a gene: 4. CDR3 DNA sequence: TGTGCCAGCAGTTTTGACAGGGCGTCTGAAGCTTTCTTT. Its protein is CASSFDRASEAFF.

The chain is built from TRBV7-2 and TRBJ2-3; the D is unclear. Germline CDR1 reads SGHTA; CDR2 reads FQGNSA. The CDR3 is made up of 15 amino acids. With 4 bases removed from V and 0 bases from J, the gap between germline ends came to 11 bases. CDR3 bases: TGTGCCAGCAGCTCGAGACAAGACAGCACAGATACGCAGTATTTT. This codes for CASSSRQDSTDTQYF.

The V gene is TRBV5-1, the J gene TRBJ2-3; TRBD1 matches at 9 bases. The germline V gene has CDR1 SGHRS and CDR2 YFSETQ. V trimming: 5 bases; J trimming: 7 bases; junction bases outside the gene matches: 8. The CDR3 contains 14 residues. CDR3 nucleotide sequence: TGCGCCAGCAGTTCTCCCGGGACAGGGAATACGCAGTATTTT. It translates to CASSSPGTGNTQYF.

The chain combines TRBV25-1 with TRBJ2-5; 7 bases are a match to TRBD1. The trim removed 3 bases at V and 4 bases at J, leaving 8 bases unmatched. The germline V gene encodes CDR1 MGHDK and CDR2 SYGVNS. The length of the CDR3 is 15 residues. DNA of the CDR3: TGTGCCAGCAGTGATCAAAGGGGGCGCGGAGAGACCCAGTACTTC. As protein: CASSDQRGRGETQYF.

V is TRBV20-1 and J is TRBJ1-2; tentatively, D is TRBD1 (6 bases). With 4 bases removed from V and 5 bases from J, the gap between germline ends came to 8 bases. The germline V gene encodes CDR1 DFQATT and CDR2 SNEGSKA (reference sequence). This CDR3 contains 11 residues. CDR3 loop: CSAITGYGYTF. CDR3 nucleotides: TGCAGTGCTATAACAGGGTATGGCTACACCTTC.

Written as DNA, the CDR3 is TGTGCCACCTGGATCCGGCTGCGGGAGGACGAGCAGTACTTC. This codes for CATWIRLREDEQYF. The chain links TRBV6-8 to TRBJ2-7; TRBD2 agrees at 8 bases. V lost 10 bases, J lost 5 bases, and 13 bases stayed unmatched. CDR3 length: 14 amino acids. Germline assignment: CDR1 MNHGY and CDR2 SAAAGT.

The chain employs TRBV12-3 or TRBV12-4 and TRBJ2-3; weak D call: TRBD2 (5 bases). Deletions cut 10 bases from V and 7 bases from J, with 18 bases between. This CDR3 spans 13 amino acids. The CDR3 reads CATAAVARNTQYF. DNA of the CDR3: TGTGCCACCGCGGCGGTAGCGAGAAATACGCAGTATTTT.

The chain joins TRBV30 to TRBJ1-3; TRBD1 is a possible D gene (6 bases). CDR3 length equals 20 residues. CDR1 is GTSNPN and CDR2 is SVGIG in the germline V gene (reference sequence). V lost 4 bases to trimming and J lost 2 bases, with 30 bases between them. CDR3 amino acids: CAWTPFTGTPFVRAGNTIYF. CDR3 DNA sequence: TGTGCCTGGACACCTTTCACCGGGACACCCTTCGTTAGAGCTGGAAACACCATATATTTT.

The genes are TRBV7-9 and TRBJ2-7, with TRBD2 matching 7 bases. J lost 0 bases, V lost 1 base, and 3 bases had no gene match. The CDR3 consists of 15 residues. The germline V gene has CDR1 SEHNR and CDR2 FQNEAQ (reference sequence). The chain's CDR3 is CASSLDGGVSYEQYF. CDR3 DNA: TGTGCCAGCAGCTTAGATGGGGGGGTCTCCTACGAGCAGTACTTC.

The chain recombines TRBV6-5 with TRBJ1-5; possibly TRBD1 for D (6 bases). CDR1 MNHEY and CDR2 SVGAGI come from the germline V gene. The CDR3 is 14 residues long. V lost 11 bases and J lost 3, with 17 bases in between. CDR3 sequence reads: CACWPGQTNQPQHF. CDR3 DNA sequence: TGTGCCTGCTGGCCGGGACAAACCAATCAGCCCCAGCATTTT.

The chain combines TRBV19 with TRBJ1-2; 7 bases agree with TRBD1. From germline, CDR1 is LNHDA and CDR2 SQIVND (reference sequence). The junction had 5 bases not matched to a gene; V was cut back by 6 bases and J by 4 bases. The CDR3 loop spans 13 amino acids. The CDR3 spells CASSDTGVYGYTF. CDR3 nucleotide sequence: TGTGCCAGTAGCGACACAGGGGTCTATGGCTACACCTTC.

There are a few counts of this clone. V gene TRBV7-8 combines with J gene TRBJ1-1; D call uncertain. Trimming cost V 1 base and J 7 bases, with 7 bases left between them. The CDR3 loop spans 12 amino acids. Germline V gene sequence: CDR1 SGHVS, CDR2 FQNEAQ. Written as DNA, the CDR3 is TGTGCCAGCAGCTTAGGGGCGGGTGAAGCTTTCTTT. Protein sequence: CASSLGAGEAFF. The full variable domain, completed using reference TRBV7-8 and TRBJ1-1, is GAGVSQSPRYKVAKRGQDVALRCDPISGHVSLFWYQQALGQGPEFLTYFQNEAQLDKSGLPSDRFFAERPEGSVSTLKIQRTQQEDSAVYLCASSLGAGEAFFGQGTRLTVV.

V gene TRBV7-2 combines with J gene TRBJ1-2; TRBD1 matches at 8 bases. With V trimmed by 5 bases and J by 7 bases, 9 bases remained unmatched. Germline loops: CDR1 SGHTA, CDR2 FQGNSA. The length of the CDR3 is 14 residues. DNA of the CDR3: TGTGCCAGCAGCCCTTACCAAACAGGGGGTGGCTACACCTTC. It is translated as CASSPYQTGGGYTF. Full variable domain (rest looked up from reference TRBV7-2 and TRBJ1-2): GAGVSQSPSNKVTEKGKDVELRCDPISGHTALYWYRQSLGQGLEFLIYFQGNSAPDKSGLPSDRFSAERTGGSVSTLTIQRTQQEDSAVYLCASSPYQTGGGYTFGSGTRLTVV.

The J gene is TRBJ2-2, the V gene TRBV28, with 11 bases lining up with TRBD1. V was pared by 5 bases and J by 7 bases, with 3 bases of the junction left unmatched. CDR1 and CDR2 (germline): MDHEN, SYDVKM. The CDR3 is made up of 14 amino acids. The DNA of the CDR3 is TGTGCCAGCAGTCGGACAGGGGGCCGCGGGGAGCTGTTTTTT. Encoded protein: CASSRTGGRGELFF.

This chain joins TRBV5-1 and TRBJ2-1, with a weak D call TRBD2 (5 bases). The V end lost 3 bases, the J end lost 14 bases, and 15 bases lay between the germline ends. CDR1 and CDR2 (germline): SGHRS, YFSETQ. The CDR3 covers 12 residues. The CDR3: CASSSDGLGKFF. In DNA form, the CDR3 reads TGCGCCAGCAGCTCTGACGGACTTGGGAAGTTCTTC.

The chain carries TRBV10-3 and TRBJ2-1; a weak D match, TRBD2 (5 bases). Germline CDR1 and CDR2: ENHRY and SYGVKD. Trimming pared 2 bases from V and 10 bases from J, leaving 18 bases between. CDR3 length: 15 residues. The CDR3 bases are TGTGCCATCAGTGAGGCGAGGGATTCACGTCAGGAGCAGTTCTTC. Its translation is CAISEARDSRQEQFF.

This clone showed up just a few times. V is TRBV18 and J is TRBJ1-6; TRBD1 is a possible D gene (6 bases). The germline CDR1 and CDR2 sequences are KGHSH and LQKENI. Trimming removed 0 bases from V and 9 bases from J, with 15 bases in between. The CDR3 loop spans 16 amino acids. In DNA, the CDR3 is TGTGCCAGCTCACCACCCGCCAGGGGAGTTTCTTCACCCCTCCACTTT. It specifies CASSPPARGVSSPLHF.

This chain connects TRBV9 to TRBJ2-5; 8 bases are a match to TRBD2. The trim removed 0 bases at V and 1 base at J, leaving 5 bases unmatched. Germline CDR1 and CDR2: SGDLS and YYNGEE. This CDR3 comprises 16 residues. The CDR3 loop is CASSVATSGIQETQYF. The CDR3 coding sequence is TGTGCCAGCAGCGTAGCAACTAGCGGTATCCAAGAGACCCAGTACTTC.

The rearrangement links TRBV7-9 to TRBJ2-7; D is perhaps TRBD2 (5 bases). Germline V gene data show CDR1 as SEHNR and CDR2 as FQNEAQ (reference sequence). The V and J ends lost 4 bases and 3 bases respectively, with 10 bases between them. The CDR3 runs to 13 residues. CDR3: CASSSDLNYEQYF. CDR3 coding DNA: TGTGCCAGCAGCTCGGACTTAAACTACGAGCAGTACTTC.

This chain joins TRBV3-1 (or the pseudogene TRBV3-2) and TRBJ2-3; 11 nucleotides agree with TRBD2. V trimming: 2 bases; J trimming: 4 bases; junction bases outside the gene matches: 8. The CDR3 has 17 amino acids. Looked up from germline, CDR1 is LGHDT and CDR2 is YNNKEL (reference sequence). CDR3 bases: TGTGCCAGCAGCCAAACTAGCGGGAGTATAACCGCAGATACGCAGTATTTT. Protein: CASSQTSGSITADTQYF.

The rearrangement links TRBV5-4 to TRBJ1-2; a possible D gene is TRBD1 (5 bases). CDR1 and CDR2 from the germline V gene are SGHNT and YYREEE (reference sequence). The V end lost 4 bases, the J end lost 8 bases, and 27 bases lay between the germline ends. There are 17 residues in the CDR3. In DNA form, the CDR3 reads TGTGCCAGCAGCCCAGGACATTACGGCCCAGAAGCGGGCGGCTACACCTTC. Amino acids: CASSPGHYGPEAGGYTF.